This T cell receptor (beta chain) appears in the sequencing data of a study of shared clonotypes between healthy human individuals. Findings of the study overall: It was observed that around 5% of naive CD4 clonotypes were shared across several donors.

CDR3 length: 13 amino acids. CDR1 and CDR2 (germline): SGHTA, FQGTGA. Trimming took off 4 bases at V and 0 bases at J, with 6 bases between the two ends. Clones were sequenced by immunoSEQ multiplex PCR, and TCRdb holds only the in-frame ones, with some missing. The sample yields around 2.1 million clones, 95% seen once. As concerns this clone: The target antigen is unknown.

The TCR comes from a man in his late teens or twenties in good health. Input material: naive CD4+ T cells sorted from blood. Stated subset: CD45RA+ positively selected. The genes are TRBV7-3 and TRBJ1-1; the D is unclear. The CDR3 sequence: CASSSLVNTEAFF. The DNA of the CDR3 is TGTGCCAGCAGCTCTCTCGTGAACACTGAAGCTTTCTTT.